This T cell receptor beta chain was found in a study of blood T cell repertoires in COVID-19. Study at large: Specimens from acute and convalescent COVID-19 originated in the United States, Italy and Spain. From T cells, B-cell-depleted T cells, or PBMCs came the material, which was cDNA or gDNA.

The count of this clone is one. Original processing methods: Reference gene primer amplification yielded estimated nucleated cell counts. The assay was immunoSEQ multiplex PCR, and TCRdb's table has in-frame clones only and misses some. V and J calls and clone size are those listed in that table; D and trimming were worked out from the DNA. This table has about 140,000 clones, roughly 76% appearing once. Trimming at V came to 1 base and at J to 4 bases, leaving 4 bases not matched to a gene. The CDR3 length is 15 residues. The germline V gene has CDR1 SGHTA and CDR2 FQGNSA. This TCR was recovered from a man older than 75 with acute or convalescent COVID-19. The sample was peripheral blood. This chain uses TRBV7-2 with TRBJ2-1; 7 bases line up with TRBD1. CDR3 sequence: CASSLEGARYNEQFF. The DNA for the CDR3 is TGTGCCAGCAGCTTAGAGGGGGCGCGTTACAATGAGCAGTTCTTC.